The clone carrying this T cell receptor beta chain was seen many times. Its antigen is currently unknown. Trimming removed 8 bases from V and 4 bases from J, with 19 bases in between. This CDR3 is 15 amino acids long. CDR1 SGHDT and CDR2 YYEEEE come from the germline V gene. TCRdb analysed the 5' RACE reads with MiXCR anew, one entry per CDR3 protein. Counted here are around 220,000 distinct CDR3 sequences, about 10% occurring once; the ten biggest clones make up over 8%. This sample is drawn from a study of identical twins. Study-level points and caveats: Twins shared beta out-of-frame sequences in excess, but this excess was weaker. In monozygotic twins, models underestimated the sharing of out-of-frame TCR alpha. The same donors were not followed; conclusions instead depended on cross-sectional statistical analysis.

The rearrangement uses TRBV5-6 and TRBJ1-5, with a weak D call TRBD1 (5 bases). This TCR derives from a man aged 45 to 65 in good health. The sequencing sample was made of memory T cells sorted from blood. The CDR3 bases are TGTGCCAGTCGACGCAGCGGGGGAAGGAATCAGCCCCAGCATTTT. Protein sequence: CASRRSGGRNQPQHF.